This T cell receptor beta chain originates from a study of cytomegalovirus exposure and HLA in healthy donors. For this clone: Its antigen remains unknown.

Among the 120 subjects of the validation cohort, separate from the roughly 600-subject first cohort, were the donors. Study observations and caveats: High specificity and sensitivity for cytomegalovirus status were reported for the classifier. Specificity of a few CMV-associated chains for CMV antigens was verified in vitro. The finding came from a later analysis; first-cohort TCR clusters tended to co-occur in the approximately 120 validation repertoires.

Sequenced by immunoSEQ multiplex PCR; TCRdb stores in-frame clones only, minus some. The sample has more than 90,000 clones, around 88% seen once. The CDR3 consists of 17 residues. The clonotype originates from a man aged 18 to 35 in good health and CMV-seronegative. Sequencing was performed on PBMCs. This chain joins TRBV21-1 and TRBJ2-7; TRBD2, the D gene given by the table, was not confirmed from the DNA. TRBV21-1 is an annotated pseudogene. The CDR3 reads CASNHGTSGNSTYEQYF. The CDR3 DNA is TGTGCCAGCAACCACGGGACTAGCGGGAACTCTACCTACGAGCAGTACTTC.